This T cell receptor beta chain originates from a study of T-cell reconstitution after alpha-beta-depleted transplantation in children. TCRbeta library construction was performed incorporating unique molecular identifiers. TCRdb itself ran the PCR reads through MiXCR, one entry per CDR3 protein. Here the sample spans 350,000 to 400,000 distinct CDR3 sequences, about 14% being singletons. Trimming removed 3 bases from V and 10 bases from J, with 10 bases in between. The CDR3 loop spans 12 amino acids. Germline V gene sequence: CDR1 SGHTA, CDR2 FQGNSA. The V gene is TRBV7-2, the J gene TRBJ2-1; D unclear. The sequenced sample was PBMCs, obtained from the stem cell graft. The receptor's source is a human donor who donated a stem cell graft to a child with Fanconi anemia. The CDR3 DNA follows: TGTGCCAGCAGCTTTGGGGAATCCGAGCAGTTCTTC. Translated, it gives CASSFGESEQFF. Using reference TRBV7-2 and TRBJ2-1 for the parts outside the CDR3, the full variable domain is GAGVSQSPSNKVTEKGKDVELRCDPISGHTALYWYRQSLGQGLEFLIYFQGNSAPDKSGLPSDRFSAERTGGSVSTLTIQRTQQEDSAVYLCASSFGESEQFFGPGTRLTVL.